This TCR beta chain was sequenced for a study of T cells in Graves' hyperthyroidism and ophthalmopathy (dated by TCRdb to the late 2010s). General notes on the study: Peripheral blood was sampled at the time of initial diagnosis, prior to any treatment. To identify TCR V-J signatures that set the groups apart, the researchers used a discovery cohort of 100 patients, made up of 40 to 45 with Graves' ophthalmopathy and some 58 with stable Graves' hyperthyroidism. An independent validation cohort of fewer than 20 hyperthyroidism patients and 17 patients who later progressed to ophthalmopathy tested prospective prediction of ophthalmopathy. The roughly 90 discovery patients were divided at random into training and test sets in a 7:3 ratio. In addition, the study compared T-cell repertoires in thyroid tissue and in blood from over 5 Graves' hyperthyroidism patients. After blood sampling, hyperthyroidism patients were treated with methimazole at a starting dose of 30 mg daily, and ophthalmopathy patients were treated with high-dose intravenous methylprednisolone. The paper reports TCR Vbeta CDR3 sequencing of fewer than 150 peripheral blood samples: approximately 41 ophthalmopathy, fewer than 85 hyperthyroidism and roughly 17 progressor patients.

Ophthalmopathy patients had moderately to severely active disease, Clinical Activity Score of at least 3, NOSPECS grade of at least 4, and duration under 3 months. Exclusion was applied to patients with uncontrolled infections, other autoimmune diseases, pregnancy or lactation. Clinical symptoms, serum thyroxine and TRAb, thyroid ultrasound, and orbital computed tomography formed the basis for the diagnoses. Ficoll-Paque density gradient centrifugation was used to isolate PBMCs from under 11 ml of fresh peripheral blood. Trizol reagent was used to extract total RNA, and RNA quality was then checked on an Agilent 2100 Bioanalyzer. Overall study results and their limits: In cross-validation, a model built on a 13 V-J signature told ophthalmopathy apart from stable hyperthyroidism with 85% to 90% sensitivity and approximately 81% specificity, and in testing the same model reached 80%/75%. In validation, the model predicted progression to ophthalmopathy a median of about 6.8 months before onset, with about 71% sensitivity and just under 75% specificity. No statistical method was used to fix the sample size in advance, and group allocation was not hidden from the investigators. Most expanded thyroid clonotypes (frequency above 0.001) were also detected in blood, a finding suggesting that blood repertoires may reflect thyroid immune responses.

Amplification of TCR beta CDR3 regions was carried out from RNA transcripts. For the first round of RT-PCR on the TCR CDR3, the HTBI primer set was used together with the Qiagen OneStep RT-PCR kit. A second multiplex PCR round built the libraries, followed by size selection and purification. The libraries were sequenced on an Illumina HiSeq2000 using paired-end 100 bp reads. The paper's processing steps were these. SOAPnuke was used to process the raw data, throwing out any read that contained adapters or uncalled bases, had a mean Phred below 15, or lacked an exact constant-primer or identifier match. COPE v1.2.5 was used to merge the high-quality paired reads, and each unique nucleotide sequence was defined as a clonotype. MiTCR v1.1 was used to align clonotypes to the IMGT TRBV, TRBD and TRBJ reference segments. The analysis was restricted to V-J combinations with a frequency above 0.0001, which together covered 99.2% of the repertoires. A TCS score was defined as the ratio between F50 (clonal expansion) and ExV (chaos), using BLOSUM62-based TCRdist between CDR3 peptides within each V-J. Welch's t-statistics and random forest reduced around 520 V-J features to roughly 13, which were used in a naive Bayes classifier (R e1071). In-frame beta chains were kept once TCRdb had trimmed the public reads at Q25 with fastp and called clones with MiXCR. Each CDR3 protein appears once, grouped with its most common genes and DNA. The V and J calls here are based on TCRdb, not the publication. The sample table contains hundreds of thousands of distinct CDR3 sequences; only one count was recorded for approximately 25% of them. The ten largest clones take up about 11% of the sample.

A note on this clonotype: Its recognized antigen is unknown. Per-base quality was not reported, and no clone a single base away is much larger than it.

From the cysteine up to the phenylalanine, the CDR3 has a length of 13 residues. Only the CDR3 DNA is retained, 39 bases long and in frame from the first base. The junction carries 11 bases between V and J, which are trimmed by 6 bases and 3 bases respectively. Taken from the germline V gene, the CDR1 and CDR2 loops are SGHTA and FQGTGA. This receptor was taken from a young woman with Graves' ophthalmopathy. The chain joins TRBV7-3 to TRBJ2-5; TRBD2 is a possible D gene, resting on 6 matching bases. What was sequenced was blood. The CDR3 reads CASRASAKETQYF. Here is the DNA: TGTGCCAGCAGGGCTAGCGCTAAAGAGACCCAGTACTTC. Beyond the CDR3, the reference TRBV7-3 and TRBJ2-5 genes provide the residues; the full variable domain reads: GAGVSQTPSNKVTEKGKYVELRCDPISGHTALYWYRQSLGQGPEFLIYFQGTGAADDSGLPNDRFFAVRPEGSVSTLKIQRTERGDSAVYLCASRASAKETQYFGPGTRLLVL.